The source of this T cell receptor beta chain is a study of blood T cell repertoires in COVID-19. Trimming removed 5 bases from V and 13 bases from J; junction bases left unmatched: 7. CDR3 size: 12 residues. Germline loops: CDR1 KGHSH, CDR2 LQKENI. Assay: immunoSEQ multiplex PCR; the TCRdb copy retains only in-frame clones and omits some. This repertoire shows 100,000 to 150,000 clones, about 92% found once; its top ten account for approximately 3.5%. J is TRBJ2-1 and V is TRBV18, with TRBD2 matching over 8 bases. The sequence came from a man between 50 and 59 years old with active COVID-19. The sample comprised peripheral blood. In nucleotides, the CDR3 is TGTGCCAGCTCATCACAGCGGGAGCAACAGTTCTTC. It codes for CASSSQREQQFF.